This is a list of T cell receptor beta chains from one sample in a study of identical twins. TCRdb reprocessed the 5' RACE reads with MiXCR, giving one entry per CDR3 protein. The sample carries approximately 470,000 distinct CDR3 sequences, more than 13% recorded once. The sample was also linked to a second study, of yellow fever vaccine responses in identical twins.

Specimen: CD4+ T cells sorted from blood. The source of these receptors is a woman aged 18-29 years in good health. CDR3s include the opening cysteine and the closing phenylalanine or tryptophan. The order of the fields is V gene, D gene, clone size, J gene, CDR3 protein, CDR3 DNA. D genes are given only for firm matches. Clone size is shown for a subset of rows, as once, few, many or a class of expanded clone.

TRBV29-1	TRBD1	few	TRBJ2-1	CSVERRDRAFDEQFF	TGCAGCGTTGAGAGGCGGGACAGGGCTTTCGATGAGCAGTTCTTC
TRBV5-1	TRBD2	-	TRBJ2-2	CASSFGTRANTGELFF	TGCGCCAGCAGCTTCGGGACTAGGGCGAACACCGGGGAGCTGTTTTTT
TRBV11-3	TRBD2	few	TRBJ2-1	CASSVGTSGYNEQFF	TGTGCCAGCAGCGTCGGGACTAGCGGGTACAATGAGCAGTTCTTC
TRBV6-1	TRBD1	few	TRBJ1-2	CASRGTGAGGYTF	TGTGCCAGCAGGGGAACAGGGGCAGGAGGCTACACCTTC
TRBV7-6	TRBD1	few	TRBJ2-7	CASSLRDPGTGSYEQYF	TGTGCCAGCAGCTTAAGGGACCCCGGGACAGGGTCCTACGAGCAGTACTTC
TRBV29-1	-	-	TRBJ2-3	CSVTSRGGTDTQYF	TGCAGCGTTACTAGCAGGGGGGGCACAGATACGCAGTATTTT
TRBV5-1	TRBD2	-	TRBJ2-2	CASSPTSGRSVAGELFF	TGCGCCAGCAGCCCCACTAGCGGGCGGAGTGTGGCCGGGGAGCTGTTTTTT
TRBV7-9	-	few	TRBJ2-1	CASSFGRLEQFF	TGTGCCAGCAGCTTCGGTAGATTGGAGCAGTTCTTC
TRBV29-1	TRBD2	many	TRBJ2-7	CSVELAGSYEQYF	TGCAGCGTTGAGCTAGCGGGGTCCTACGAGCAGTACTTC
TRBV10-3	-	-	TRBJ1-1	CAISESGTEAFF	TGTGCCATCAGTGAGTCCGGAACTGAAGCTTTCTTT
TRBV25-1	TRBD1	-	TRBJ2-5	CASSALGQGNDQETQYF	TGTGCCAGCAGTGCGCTCGGACAGGGGAACGACCAAGAGACCCAGTACTTC
TRBV6-5	TRBD2	-	TRBJ2-5	CASSYSGGQETQYF	TGTGCCAGCAGTTACAGCGGGGGGCAAGAGACCCAGTACTTC
TRBV20-1	TRBD2	-	TRBJ2-3	CTTGSGRNTDTQYF	TGCACCACGGGGAGCGGGAGGAACACAGATACGCAGTATTTT
TRBV29-1	-	many	TRBJ2-6	CSVWVGAGANVLTF	TGCAGCGTTTGGGTAGGAGCTGGGGCCAACGTCCTGACTTTC
TRBV12-3/TRBV12-4	TRBD1	-	TRBJ2-1	CASSFIQGAKNEQFF	TGTGCCAGCAGTTTTATTCAGGGGGCGAAAAATGAGCAGTTCTTC
TRBV29-1	-	many	TRBJ2-7	CSVEARDEQYF	TGCAGCGTTGAAGCACGGGACGAGCAGTACTTC
TRBV20-1	TRBD2	few	TRBJ2-7	CSAPPSSGSSYEQYF	TGCAGTGCTCCCCCGAGCAGCGGGAGTTCCTACGAGCAGTACTTC
TRBV25-1	-	few	TRBJ2-7	CASSDWEPPYEQYF	TGTGCCAGCAGTGATTGGGAACCCCCCTACGAGCAGTACTTC
TRBV15	-	few	TRBJ2-2	CATSRRQSHTGELFF	TGTGCCACCAGCAGACGACAGTCGCACACCGGGGAGCTGTTTTTT
TRBV6-2/TRBV6-3	-	-	TRBJ1-1	CASSITTVTQNTEAFF	TGTGCCAGCAGCATAACGACAGTGACACAGAACACTGAAGCTTTCTTT
TRBV2	-	-	TRBJ1-5	CASMRDGSNQPQHF	TGTGCCAGCATGAGGGACGGTAGCAATCAGCCCCAGCATTTT
TRBV4-3	-	-	TRBJ2-7	CASSQDLGGRYEQYF	TGCGCCAGCAGCCAAGATCTAGGGGGGCGATACGAGCAGTACTTC
TRBV2	TRBD2	few	TRBJ2-7	CASRYGTSGSYEQYF	TGTGCCAGCAGGTACGGGACTAGCGGCTCCTACGAGCAGTACTTC
TRBV15	-	-	TRBJ2-3	CATSSFGLYTDTQYF	TGTGCCACCAGCAGTTTCGGGCTATACACAGATACGCAGTATTTT
TRBV14	TRBD1	-	TRBJ2-1	CASSPAGTGYNEQFF	TGTGCCAGCAGCCCCGCCGGGACAGGGTACAATGAGCAGTTCTTC
TRBV9	-	few	TRBJ2-2	CASSVGGRITGELFF	TGTGCCAGCAGCGTCGGGGGACGGATCACCGGGGAGCTGTTTTTT
TRBV10-3	-	-	TRBJ2-2	CAISEQSITGELFF	TGTGCCATCAGTGAACAGAGTATAACCGGGGAGCTGTTTTTT
TRBV12-3/TRBV12-4	TRBD1	many	TRBJ2-7	CASSPWDRGGNEQYF	TGTGCCAGCAGTCCCTGGGACAGGGGTGGGAACGAGCAGTACTTC
TRBV12-3/TRBV12-4	-	-	TRBJ2-3	CASSKDGAETDTQYF	TGTGCCAGCAGCAAGGACGGGGCGGAAACAGATACGCAGTATTTT
TRBV29-1	-	many	TRBJ2-3	CSVEFGYSRADTQYF	TGCAGCGTTGAATTTGGCTACTCACGGGCAGATACGCAGTATTTT
TRBV20-1	TRBD1	few	TRBJ2-7	CSAIQGALDEQYF	TGCAGTGCTATTCAGGGGGCCCTGGACGAGCAGTACTTC
TRBV18	-	few	TRBJ2-1	CASSPLVGGRNNEQFF	TGTGCCAGCTCACCGCTTGTGGGGGGGCGCAACAATGAGCAGTTCTTC
TRBV11-1	TRBD2	-	TRBJ2-3	CASSPTSGLAGGADTQYF	TGTGCCAGCAGCCCCACCTCGGGACTAGCGGGGGGAGCAGATACGCAGTATTTT
TRBV12-3/TRBV12-4	TRBD2	-	TRBJ2-3	CASILSGSVGGTQYF	TGTGCCAGCATTCTGAGCGGGAGTGTCGGAGGAACGCAGTATTTT
TRBV24-1	TRBD1	few	TRBJ2-2	CATSGRTGPNTGELFF	TGTGCCACCAGTGGAAGGACAGGGCCGAACACCGGGGAGCTGTTTTTT
TRBV28	-	few	TRBJ2-4	CASSSRGTKNIQYF	TGTGCCAGCAGCTCACGGGGGACGAAAAACATTCAGTACTTC
TRBV7-2	TRBD2	few	TRBJ2-3	CASSLAAGGRTDTQYF	TGTGCCAGCAGCTTAGCTGCGGGAGGGCGCACAGATACGCAGTATTTT
TRBV7-3	-	few	TRBJ2-2	CASAPTQAYTGELFF	TGTGCCAGCGCCCCCACGCAGGCATACACCGGGGAGCTGTTTTTT
TRBV7-8	-	few	TRBJ2-1	CASSPLLMGTYNEQFF	TGTGCCAGCAGCCCCCTCTTGATGGGGACCTACAATGAGCAGTTCTTC
TRBV5-1	-	few	TRBJ2-7	CASSLEAGKFGEQYF	TGCGCCAGCAGCTTGGAGGCAGGGAAATTCGGCGAGCAGTACTTC
TRBV12-3/TRBV12-4	-	few	TRBJ1-1	CASSGREGGRAFF	TGTGCCAGCAGTGGTAGAGAGGGGGGGCGGGCTTTCTTT
TRBV7-2	TRBD1	few	TRBJ2-7	CASRILGTGSTYEQYF	TGTGCCAGCAGAATCCTTGGGACAGGCTCCACCTACGAGCAGTACTTC
TRBV5-1	TRBD2	-	TRBJ2-1	CASSLGLAGAGNEQFF	TGCGCCAGCAGCTTGGGACTAGCGGGGGCTGGCAATGAGCAGTTCTTC